Ten or more counts support the clone carrying this TCR beta chain. Antigen: not known. These data belong to a study of T-cell memory formation after mild COVID-19. Study-level results: Cross-reactive memory seemingly joined, as some responding clones were found in pre-infection memory. Contracting clones localized mainly to CM and EM when CD4+ and mainly to EMRA when CD8+.

Trimming removed 6 bases at V and 10 bases at J, with 21 bases between. The germline V gene has CDR1 MNHEY and CDR2 SVGAGI. The CDR3 has 14 amino acids. TCRdb passed the 5' RACE reads through MiXCR, listing each CDR3 protein once. The sample includes fewer than 60,000 distinct CDR3 sequences, about a quarter of them seen just once. The V call is TRBV6-5, the J call TRBJ1-1; D might be TRBD1 (6 bases). Sequenced: PBMCs or a T cell subset sorted from them (not recorded which). This sequence originates from a man younger than 35 who had mild COVID-19 (a few samples of this study predate the infection). Cell type and time point are not known. The CDR3 is CASSPEGDGAGAFF. CDR3 nucleotide sequence: TGTGCCAGCAGCCCCGAGGGGGATGGGGCTGGAGCTTTCTTT.